A single sample gave rise to the 15 T cell receptor beta chains below, sequenced in a study of CD8 T cells in ankylosing spondylitis (dated by TCRdb to 2016 to 2017). The method was 5' RACE. Instrument on record: Illumina HiSeq 2500. TCRdb reprocessing: public reads trimmed at Q25 with fastp, clones called with MiXCR, in-frame beta chains kept. Rows are combined by CDR3 protein, so each entry shows the most common genes and DNA. This sample comprises 110,000 to 150,000 distinct CDR3 sequences, 6.5% to 8.5% of them detected only once. Together, the top ten hold more than 7% of the sample. Sequencing was carried out using synovial fluid, either unsorted or a sorted T cell fraction (not recorded which). The receptors shown here come from a male donor with ankylosing spondylitis.

This clonotype was seen ten or more times. This chain joins TRBV5-6 and TRBJ2-3; 8 bases are a match to TRBD1. Per germline, CDR1 SGHDT and CDR2 YYEEEE. The ends lost 2 bases at V and 1 base at J; junction bases unmatched: 6. CDR3 size: 16 residues. For the CDR3, the DNA is TGTGCCAGCAGCTTCAGACAGGGGTTCGGCACAGATACGCAGTATTTT. Translating gives CASSFRQGFGTDTQYF.

This clonotype was counted many times. At one boundary the junction diverges from the germline segment, which might be a read error. J is TRBJ1-4 and V is TRBV11-2; no firm D call. Looked up from germline, CDR1 is SGHAT and CDR2 is FQNNGV. This CDR3 region has 13 residues. Here the CDR3 DNA reads TGTGCCAGCAGCTTAGATTCGGGGAACCAGCACCTTTTT. It yields the protein CASSLDSGNQHLF.

This clonotype has more than one count but fewer than ten. V usage is TRBV2 and J usage is TRBJ2-7; TRBD1 matches at 7 bases. Germline V lookup: CDR1 SNHLY, CDR2 FYNNEI. Trimming at V came to 8 bases and at J to 2 bases, leaving 6 bases not matched to a gene. The CDR3 consists of 13 residues. The CDR3 is CASDLGTAYEQYF. The CDR3 DNA reads as TGTGCCAGCGACCTCGGGACAGCCTACGAGCAGTACTTC.

V is TRBV10-3 and J is TRBJ2-3, with TRBD2 identical over 9 bases. This CDR3 comprises 16 residues. Trimming removed 0 bases from V and 7 bases from J; junction bases left unmatched: 8. Germline V gene lookup returns CDR1 ENHRY and CDR2 SYGVKD. The CDR3 is CAISESRNLAGYTQYF. In DNA, the CDR3 is TGTGCCATCAGTGAGTCCAGGAACCTAGCGGGATATACGCAGTATTTT.

The chain has TRBV28 and TRBJ2-7, with 7 bases fitting TRBD1. CDR1 is MDHEN, CDR2 SYDVKM, per germline. The CDR3 contains 14 residues. V shed 5 bases, J shed 3 bases, and the junction held 7 bases outside the gene matches. This CDR3 reads CASSRQGMIYEQYF. The CDR3 DNA reads as TGTGCCAGCAGTAGACAGGGAATGATCTACGAGCAGTACTTC.

The rearrangement uses TRBV28 and TRBJ1-2, with D possibly being TRBD1 (6 bases). This CDR3 is built from 14 residues. Germline values: CDR1 MDHEN, CDR2 SYDVKM. V was clipped by 8 bases and J by 4 bases, with 17 bases between them. This CDR3 is CASQVSGTPYGYTF. CDR3 nucleotides: TGTGCCAGCCAAGTTTCTGGGACACCCTATGGCTACACCTTC.

This clonotype was observed a handful of times. This chain joins TRBV5-1 and TRBJ2-6, with D uncertain. The CDR3 is 15 amino acids. V lost 0 bases and J 3 bases, leaving 7 bases between the germline ends. Germline V gene sequence: CDR1 SGHRS, CDR2 YFSETQ. As DNA, the CDR3 is TGCGCCAGCAGCTTGGAAGTAGATGGGGCCAACGTCCTGACTTTC. It translates to CASSLEVDGANVLTF.

The V call is TRBV9, the J call TRBJ2-3; D call uncertain. This CDR3 has 13 residues. Trimming cost V 0 bases and J 7 bases, with 9 bases left between them. CDR1 SGDLS and CDR2 YYNGEE come from the germline V gene. CDR3 nucleotide sequence: TGTGCCAGCAGCGTAGGAGGTCAAAATACGCAGTATTTT. It encodes CASSVGGQNTQYF.

There are a few counts of this clonotype. This chain links TRBV5-6 with TRBJ2-5; D gene ambiguous. Germline CDR1 reads SGHDT; CDR2 reads YYEEEE. The CDR3 spans 13 residues. Between the trimmed V and J ends, which lost 5 bases and 0 bases, there was a span of 8 bases. The DNA of the CDR3 is TGTGCCAGCAGGCAGCCGTACCAAGAGACCCAGTACTTC. Translated, it gives CASRQPYQETQYF.

There are many counts of this clonotype. V usage is TRBV5-1 and J usage is TRBJ1-2; 9 bases map to TRBD1. The CDR3 totals 15 residues. Trimming cost V 1 base and J 6 bases; bases outside gene matches: 7. The germline V gene has CDR1 SGHRS and CDR2 YFSETQ. The CDR3 DNA reads as TGCGCCAGCAGCTTGAGTGCACAGGGGGCGGATGGCTACACCTTC. It specifies CASSLSAQGADGYTF.

This clonotype came up many times. This chain joins TRBV27 and TRBJ2-7; either TRBD1 or TRBD2 may fit D (5 bases each). Per germline, CDR1 MNHEY and CDR2 SMNVEV (reference sequence). The CDR3 runs 18 residues. The V end was cut by 1 base, the J end by 4 bases, with 23 bases between. The CDR3 DNA reads TGTGCCAGCAGTTTATACGGCCAGCAAGGGACCTCGTCGTACGAGCAGTACTTC. Translating it yields CASSLYGQQGTSSYEQYF.

This clonotype was observed a few times. V is TRBV4-1 and J is TRBJ2-7; 7 bases line up with TRBD1. Germline values: CDR1 MGHRA, CDR2 YSYEKL. This CDR3 has 16 residues. The trim removed 3 bases at V and 2 bases at J, leaving 10 bases unmatched. Here the CDR3 reads CASSQRTGAGAYEQYF. The CDR3 bases are TGCGCCAGCAGCCAGCGGACAGGCGCAGGGGCCTACGAGCAGTACTTC.

This clonotype came up many times. The rearrangement uses TRBV20-1 and TRBJ2-4; D is possibly TRBD1 or TRBD2 (5 bases each). Germline assignment: CDR1 DFQATT and CDR2 SNEGSKA (reference sequence). The V end was cut by 5 bases, the J end by 0 bases, with 20 bases between. CDR3 length equals 17 residues. The CDR3 nucleotides are TGCAGTGCTCCCCCCGGGACGGATTTCCTAGCCAAAAACATTCAGTACTTC. It codes for CSAPPGTDFLAKNIQYF.

The chain recombines TRBV20-1 with TRBJ2-1; the match to TRBD1 covers 8 bases. Germline CDR1 and CDR2: DFQATT and SNEGSKA (reference sequence). V lost 6 bases to trimming and J lost 0 bases; unmatched junction nucleotides: 13. This CDR3 spans 17 amino acids. The CDR3 nucleotides read TGCAGTGCCCTGGCCGGGACAGGACCTAGCTCCTACAATGAGCAGTTCTTC. This codes for CSALAGTGPSSYNEQFF.

This clonotype was counted only a few times. This chain links TRBV3-1 with TRBJ1-2; D remains unclear. V was clipped by 3 bases and J by 8 bases, with 7 bases between them. In germline, CDR1 is LGHDT, CDR2 YNNKEL (reference sequence). This CDR3 comprises 11 residues. CDR3 sequence: CASSHYRGYTF. The CDR3 nucleotides read TGTGCCAGCAGCCATTACAGAGGCTACACCTTC.